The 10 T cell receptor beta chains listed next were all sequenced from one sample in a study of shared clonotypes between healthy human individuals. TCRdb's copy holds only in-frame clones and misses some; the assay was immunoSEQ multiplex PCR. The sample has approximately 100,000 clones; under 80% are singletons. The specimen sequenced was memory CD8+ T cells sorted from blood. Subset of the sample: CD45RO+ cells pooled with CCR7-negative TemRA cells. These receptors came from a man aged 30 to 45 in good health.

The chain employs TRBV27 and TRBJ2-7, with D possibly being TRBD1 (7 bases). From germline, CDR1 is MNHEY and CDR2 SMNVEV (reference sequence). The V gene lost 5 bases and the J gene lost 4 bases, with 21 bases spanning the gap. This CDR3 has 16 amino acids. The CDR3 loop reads CASSTYIRRDSYEQYF. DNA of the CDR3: TGTGCCAGCAGTACATACATCCGGCGGGACAGTTACGAGCAGTACTTC.

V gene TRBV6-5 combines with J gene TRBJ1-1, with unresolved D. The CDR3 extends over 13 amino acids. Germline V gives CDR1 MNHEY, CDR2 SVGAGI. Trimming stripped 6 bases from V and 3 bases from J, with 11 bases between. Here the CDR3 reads CASSRTLDTEAFF. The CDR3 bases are TGTGCCAGCAGCCGTACGTTGGACACTGAAGCTTTCTTT.

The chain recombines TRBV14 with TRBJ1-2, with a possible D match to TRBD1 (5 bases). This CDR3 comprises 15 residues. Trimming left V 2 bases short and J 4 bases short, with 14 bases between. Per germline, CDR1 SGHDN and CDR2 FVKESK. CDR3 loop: CASSQTTDSSYGYTF. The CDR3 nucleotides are TGTGCCAGCAGCCAAACCACTGACAGCAGCTATGGCTACACCTTC.

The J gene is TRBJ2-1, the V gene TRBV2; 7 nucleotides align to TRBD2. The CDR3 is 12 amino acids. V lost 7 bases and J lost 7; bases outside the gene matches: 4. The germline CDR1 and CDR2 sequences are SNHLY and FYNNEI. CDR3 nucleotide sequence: TGTGCCAGCAAACTAGCGTCTAATGAGCAGTTCTTC. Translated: CASKLASNEQFF.

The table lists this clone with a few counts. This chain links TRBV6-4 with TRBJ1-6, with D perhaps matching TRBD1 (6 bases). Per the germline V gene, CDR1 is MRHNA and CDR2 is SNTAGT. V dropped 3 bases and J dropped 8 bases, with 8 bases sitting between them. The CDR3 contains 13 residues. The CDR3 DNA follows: TGTGCCAGCAGTGAGGACAGTCATTCACCCCTCCACTTT. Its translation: CASSEDSHSPLHF.

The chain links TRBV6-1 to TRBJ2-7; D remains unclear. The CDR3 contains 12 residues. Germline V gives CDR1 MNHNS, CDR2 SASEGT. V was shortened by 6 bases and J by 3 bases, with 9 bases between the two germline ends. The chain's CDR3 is CASRSTSYEQYF. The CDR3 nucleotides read TGTGCCAGCAGGTCGACGAGCTACGAGCAGTACTTC.

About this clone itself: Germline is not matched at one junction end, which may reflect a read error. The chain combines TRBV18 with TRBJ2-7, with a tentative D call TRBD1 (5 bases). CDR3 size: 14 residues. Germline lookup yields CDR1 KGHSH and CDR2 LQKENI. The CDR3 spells CASSPQESSYEQYF. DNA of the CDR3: TGTGCCAGCTCCCCACAGGAAAGTAGTTACGAGCAGTACTTC.

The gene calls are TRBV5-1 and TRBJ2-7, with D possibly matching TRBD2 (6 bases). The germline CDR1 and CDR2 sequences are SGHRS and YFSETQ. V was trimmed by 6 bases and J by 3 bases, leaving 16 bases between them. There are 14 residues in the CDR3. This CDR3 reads CASTISSVSYEQYF. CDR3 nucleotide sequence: TGCGCCAGCACCATCTCTAGCGTTAGCTACGAGCAGTACTTC.

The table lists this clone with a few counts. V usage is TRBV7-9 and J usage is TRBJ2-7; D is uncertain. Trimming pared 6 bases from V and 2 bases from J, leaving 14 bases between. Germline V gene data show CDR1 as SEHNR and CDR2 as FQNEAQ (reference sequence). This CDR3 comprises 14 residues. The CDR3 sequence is CASSGRLSPYEQYF. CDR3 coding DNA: TGTGCCAGCAGTGGACGCCTTAGCCCCTACGAGCAGTACTTC. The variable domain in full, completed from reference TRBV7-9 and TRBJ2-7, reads DTGVSQNPRHKITKRGQNVTFRCDPISEHNRLYWYRQTLGQGPEFLTYFQNEAQLEKSRLLSDRFSAERPKGSFSTLEIQRTEQGDSAMYLCASSGRLSPYEQYFGPGTRLTVT.

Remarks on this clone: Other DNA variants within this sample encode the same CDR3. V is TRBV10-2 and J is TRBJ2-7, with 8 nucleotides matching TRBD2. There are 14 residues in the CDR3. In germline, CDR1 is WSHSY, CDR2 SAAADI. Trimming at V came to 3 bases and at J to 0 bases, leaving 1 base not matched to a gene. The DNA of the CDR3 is TGCGCCAGCAGTGAAAGCGGGAGCTCCTACGAGCAGTACTTC. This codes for CASSESGSSYEQYF.